This T cell receptor (beta chain) was sequenced in a study of blood T cell repertoires in COVID-19 (dated by TCRdb to the early 2020s). About the investigation overall: The collaborator samples originated in the United States, Italy and Spain and spanned the acute and convalescent phases of COVID-19. The samples were drawn from the first 160 participants of the ongoing ImmuneRACE study and from some 1,300 subjects provided by 6 global collaborators. The sample metadata nearly always contained a de-identified subject ID, COVID-19 status, age in years and sex. The dataset comprised deeply sampled blood TCRbeta repertoires from subjects exposed to, actively infected with, or recovered from COVID-19. Where available, HLA class I and class II types were obtained from metadata supplied by the sample provider rather than from assay-based typing. The prospective study material was composed of cDNA or gDNA derived from T cells, B-cell-depleted T cells, or PBMCs. The repertoires were released in a freely available public database meant as a resource for research on the immune response to SARS-CoV-2. General study outcomes and caveats: Clinical and demographic metadata were provided uncurated, with the amount varying by source and participant.

The CDR1 and CDR2 encoded by the germline V gene are MNHEY and SVGAGI. Trimming takes 0 bases from V and 6 bases from J, and the germline ends sit 12 bases apart. Its CDR3 holds 16 amino acids, cysteine through phenylalanine. The sequence is cut down to CDR3 DNA, 48 bases in frame from base 1. Collaborating institutions collected whole blood in K2EDTA tubes following their own protocols. For TCRbeta analysis, collaborators shipped samples in one of three forms: frozen whole blood, isolated PBMCs, or DNA extracted from either of those sample types. Worth noting for this clone: Its antigen remains undetermined. Base qualities are missing; no much larger clone stands one base away.

TCRbeta CDR3 regions were amplified from genomic DNA by means of the immunoSEQ Assay, a bias-controlled multiplex PCR. The authors processed their data as follows. Nucleated cell counts per sample were estimated from amplification of reference gene primers within the assay. Sequence reads were collapsed and filtered to measure the absolute abundance of every unique TCRbeta CDR3 rearrangement. For each sample, productive Simpson clonality was calculated as the square root of Simpson's diversity index over productive rearrangements. The clones in this table, taken by TCRdb from immuneACCESS, are in-frame only. Not every clone is retained; where verified, under half of the shortfall comes from an unresolved V gene, and the cause of the rest is unknown. Clone size and the V and J calls come from that table; the DNA yielded D and trimming. The sample records tens of thousands of clones, around 90% of which are singletons. The ten largest clonotypes hold under 3% of the sample.

Recombination connected TRBV6-5 to TRBJ1-6; possibly the D gene is TRBD1, per 5 matching bases. This receptor was obtained from a man in his 60s with acute or convalescent COVID-19. Sample: peripheral blood. Read as DNA, the sequence is TGTGCCAGCAGTTACTCATCCGAGACAGTTAATTCACCCCTCCACTTT. This translates into CASSYSSETVNSPLHF.